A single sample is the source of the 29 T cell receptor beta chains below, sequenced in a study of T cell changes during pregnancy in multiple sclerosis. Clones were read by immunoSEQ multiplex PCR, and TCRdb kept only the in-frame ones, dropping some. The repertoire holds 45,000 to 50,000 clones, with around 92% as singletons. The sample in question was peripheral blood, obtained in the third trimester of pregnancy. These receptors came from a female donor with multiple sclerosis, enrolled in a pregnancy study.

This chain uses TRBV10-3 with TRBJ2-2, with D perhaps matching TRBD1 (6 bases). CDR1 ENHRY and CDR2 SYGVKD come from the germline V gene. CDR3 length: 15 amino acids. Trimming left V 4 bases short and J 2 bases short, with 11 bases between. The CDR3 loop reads CAISGRTDNTGELFF. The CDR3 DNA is TGTGCCATCAGTGGTAGGACAGATAACACCGGGGAGCTGTTTTTT.

CDR3 coding DNA: TGTGCCAGCAGTGAGGGAGACTGGAATTCAAATGAGCAGTTCTTC. Protein: CASSEGDWNSNEQFF. V and J are TRBV6-1 and TRBJ2-1, with D tentatively TRBD2 (5 bases). The CDR3 has 15 amino acids. Per germline, CDR1 MNHNS and CDR2 SASEGT. V was pared by 3 bases and J by 7 bases, with 16 bases between.

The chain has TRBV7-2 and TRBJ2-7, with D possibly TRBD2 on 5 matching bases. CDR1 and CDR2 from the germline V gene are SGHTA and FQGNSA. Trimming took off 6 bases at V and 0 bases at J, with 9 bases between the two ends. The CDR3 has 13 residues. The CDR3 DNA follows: TGTGCCAGCAGGGCTAGCAGCTCCTACGAGCAGTACTTC. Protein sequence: CASRASSSYEQYF.

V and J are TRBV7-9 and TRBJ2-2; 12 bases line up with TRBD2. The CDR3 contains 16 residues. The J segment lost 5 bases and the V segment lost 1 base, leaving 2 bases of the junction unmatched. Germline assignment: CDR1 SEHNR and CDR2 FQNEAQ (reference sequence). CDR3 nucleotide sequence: TGTGCCAGCAGCTTAGGACTAGCGGGAGTTACCGGGGAGCTGTTTTTT. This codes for CASSLGLAGVTGELFF.

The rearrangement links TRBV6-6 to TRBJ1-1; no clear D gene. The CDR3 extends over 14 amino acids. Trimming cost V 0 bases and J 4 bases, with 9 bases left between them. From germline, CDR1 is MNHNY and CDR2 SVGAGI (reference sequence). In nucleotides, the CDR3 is TGTGCCAGCAGTTACTCTGGGCTTTCCACTGAAGCTTTCTTT. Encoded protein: CASSYSGLSTEAFF.

Here the CDR3 reads CASSENGRAKDNEQFF. CDR3 coding DNA: TGTGCCAGCAGTGAAAACGGGAGGGCCAAGGACAATGAGCAGTTCTTC. The chain joins TRBV2 to TRBJ2-1, with TRBD2 identical over 8 bases. Germline trimming cut 2 bases from V and 5 bases from J; bases unmatched to any gene: 8. The CDR3 length is 16 residues. From germline, CDR1 is SNHLY and CDR2 FYNNEI. Full variable domain (remainder filled in from reference TRBV2 and TRBJ2-1): EPEVTQTPSHQVTQMGQEVILRCVPISNHLYFYWYRQILGQKVEFLVSFYNNEISEKSEIFDDQFSVERPDGSNFTLKIRSTKLEDSAMYFCASSENGRAKDNEQFFGPGTRLTVL.

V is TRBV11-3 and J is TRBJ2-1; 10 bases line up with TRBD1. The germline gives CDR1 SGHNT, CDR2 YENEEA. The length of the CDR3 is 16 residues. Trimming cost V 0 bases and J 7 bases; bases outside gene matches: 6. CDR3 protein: CASSLDGTGAKNEQFF. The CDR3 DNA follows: TGTGCCAGCAGCTTAGACGGGACAGGGGCTAAGAATGAGCAGTTCTTC.

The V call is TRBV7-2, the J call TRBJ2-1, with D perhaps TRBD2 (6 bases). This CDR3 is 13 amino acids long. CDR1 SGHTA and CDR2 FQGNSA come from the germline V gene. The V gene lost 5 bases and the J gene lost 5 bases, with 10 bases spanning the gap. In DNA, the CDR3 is TGTGCCAGCAGCGGGACTCCGCACAATGAGCAGTTCTTC. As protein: CASSGTPHNEQFF.

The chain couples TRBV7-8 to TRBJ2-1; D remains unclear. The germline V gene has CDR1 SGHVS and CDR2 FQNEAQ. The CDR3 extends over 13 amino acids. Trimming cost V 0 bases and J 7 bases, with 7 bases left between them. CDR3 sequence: CASSLASRNEQFF. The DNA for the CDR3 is TGTGCCAGCAGCTTAGCATCCCGGAATGAGCAGTTCTTC.

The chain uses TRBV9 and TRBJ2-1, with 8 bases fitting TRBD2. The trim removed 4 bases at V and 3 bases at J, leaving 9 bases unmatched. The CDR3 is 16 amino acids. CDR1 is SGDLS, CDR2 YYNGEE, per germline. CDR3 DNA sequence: TGTGCCAGCAGCCCCCGGGGTAGCGGGATCTACAATGAGCAGTTCTTC. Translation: CASSPRGSGIYNEQFF.

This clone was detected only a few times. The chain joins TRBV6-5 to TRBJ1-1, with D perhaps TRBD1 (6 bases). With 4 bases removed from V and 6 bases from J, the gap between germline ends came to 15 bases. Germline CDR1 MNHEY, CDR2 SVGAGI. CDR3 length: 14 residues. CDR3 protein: CASSFDRRRPEAFF. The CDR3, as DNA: TGTGCCAGCAGTTTCGACAGGCGTCGCCCTGAAGCTTTCTTT.

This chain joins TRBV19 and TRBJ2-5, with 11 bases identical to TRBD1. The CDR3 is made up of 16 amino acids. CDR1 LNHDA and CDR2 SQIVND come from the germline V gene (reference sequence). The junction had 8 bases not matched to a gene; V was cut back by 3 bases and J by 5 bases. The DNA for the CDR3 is TGTGCCAGTAGTATCCGGACAGGGGGCATGTATGAGACCCAGTACTTC. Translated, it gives CASSIRTGGMYETQYF. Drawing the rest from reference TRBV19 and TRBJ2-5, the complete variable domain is DGGITQSPKYLFRKEGQNVTLSCEQNLNHDAMYWYRQDPGQGLRLIYYSQIVNDFQKGDIAEGYSVSREKKESFPLTVTSAQKNPTAFYLCASSIRTGGMYETQYFGPGTRLLVL.

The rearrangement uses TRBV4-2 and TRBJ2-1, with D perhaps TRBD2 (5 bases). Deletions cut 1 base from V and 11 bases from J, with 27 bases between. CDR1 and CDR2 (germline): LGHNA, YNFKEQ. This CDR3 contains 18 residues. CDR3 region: CASSQGWRSEALREKQFF. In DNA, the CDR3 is TGTGCCAGCAGCCAAGGTTGGCGGAGCGAGGCCCTACGGGAAAAGCAGTTCTTC.

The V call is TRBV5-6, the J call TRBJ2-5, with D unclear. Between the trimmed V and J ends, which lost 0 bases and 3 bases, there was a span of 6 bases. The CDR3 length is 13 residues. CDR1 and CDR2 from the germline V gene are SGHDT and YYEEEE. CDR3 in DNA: TGTGCCAGCAGCTTGGTACTAAAAGAGACCCAGTACTTC. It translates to CASSLVLKETQYF.

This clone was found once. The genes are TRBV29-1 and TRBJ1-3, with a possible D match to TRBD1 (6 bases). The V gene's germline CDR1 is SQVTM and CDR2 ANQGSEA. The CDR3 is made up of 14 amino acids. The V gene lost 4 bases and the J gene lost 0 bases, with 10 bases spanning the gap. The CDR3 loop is CSVATGSSGNTIYF. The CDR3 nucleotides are TGCAGCGTTGCCACAGGGAGCTCTGGAAACACCATATATTTT.

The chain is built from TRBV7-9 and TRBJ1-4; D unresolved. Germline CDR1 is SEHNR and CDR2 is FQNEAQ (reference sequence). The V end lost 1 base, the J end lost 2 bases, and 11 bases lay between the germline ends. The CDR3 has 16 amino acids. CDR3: CASSLGGYRTNEKLFF. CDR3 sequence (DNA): TGTGCCAGCAGCTTAGGAGGGTATCGGACTAATGAAAAACTGTTTTTT.

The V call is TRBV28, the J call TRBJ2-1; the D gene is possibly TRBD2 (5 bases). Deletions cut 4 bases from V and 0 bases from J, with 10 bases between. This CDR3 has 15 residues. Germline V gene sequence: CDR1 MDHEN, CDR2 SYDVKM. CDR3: CASSSPGSSYNEQFF. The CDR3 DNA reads TGTGCCAGCAGTTCCCCGGGAAGCTCCTACAATGAGCAGTTCTTC. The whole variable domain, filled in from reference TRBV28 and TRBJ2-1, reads DVKVTQSSRYLVKRTGEKVFLECVQDMDHENMFWYRQDPGLGLRLIYFSYDVKMKEKGDIPEGYSVSREKKERFSLILESASTNQTSMYLCASSSPGSSYNEQFFGPGTRLTVL.

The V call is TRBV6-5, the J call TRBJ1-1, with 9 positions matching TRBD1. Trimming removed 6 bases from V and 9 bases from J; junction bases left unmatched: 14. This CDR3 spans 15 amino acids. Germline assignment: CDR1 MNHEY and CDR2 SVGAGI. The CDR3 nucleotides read TGTGCCAGCAGACAGACCGGGACAGGGAAAAATCAAGCTTTCTTT. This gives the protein CASRQTGTGKNQAFF.

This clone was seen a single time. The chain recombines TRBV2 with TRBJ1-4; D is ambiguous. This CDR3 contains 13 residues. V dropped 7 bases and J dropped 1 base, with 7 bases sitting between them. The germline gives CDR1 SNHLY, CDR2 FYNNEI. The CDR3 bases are TGTGCCAGCAATTTTCGAACTAATGAAAAACTGTTTTTT. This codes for CASNFRTNEKLFF.

CDR3 loop: CASSQAQGATKGETQYF. The CDR3 DNA sequence: TGTGCCAGCAGCCAAGCCCAGGGGGCAACAAAGGGGGAGACCCAGTACTTC. J is TRBJ2-5 and V is TRBV4-2; 8 bases map to TRBD1. The CDR3 is 17 amino acids. J was trimmed by 5 bases and V by 1 base; bases with no gene match: 12. Germline V gene lookup returns CDR1 LGHNA and CDR2 YNFKEQ.

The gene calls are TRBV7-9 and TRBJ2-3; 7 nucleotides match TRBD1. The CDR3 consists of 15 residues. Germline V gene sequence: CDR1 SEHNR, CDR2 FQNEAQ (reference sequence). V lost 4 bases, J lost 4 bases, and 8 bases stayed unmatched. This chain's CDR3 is CASSSGQRPPDTQYF. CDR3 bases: TGTGCCAGCAGCTCGGGACAGAGACCCCCAGATACGCAGTATTTT.

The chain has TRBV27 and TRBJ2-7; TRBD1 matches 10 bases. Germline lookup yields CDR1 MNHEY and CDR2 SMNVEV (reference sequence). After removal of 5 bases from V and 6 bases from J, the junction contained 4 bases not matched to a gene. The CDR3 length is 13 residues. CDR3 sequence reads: CASSTGTGAEQYF. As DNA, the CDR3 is TGTGCCAGCAGTACCGGGACAGGGGCCGAGCAGTACTTC.

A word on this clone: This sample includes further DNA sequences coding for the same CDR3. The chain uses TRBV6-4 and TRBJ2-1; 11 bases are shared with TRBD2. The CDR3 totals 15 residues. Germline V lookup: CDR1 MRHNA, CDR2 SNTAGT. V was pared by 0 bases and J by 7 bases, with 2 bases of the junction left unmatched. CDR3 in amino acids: CASSDSTSGSNEQFF. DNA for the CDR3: TGTGCCAGCAGTGACTCAACTAGCGGGAGTAATGAGCAGTTCTTC.

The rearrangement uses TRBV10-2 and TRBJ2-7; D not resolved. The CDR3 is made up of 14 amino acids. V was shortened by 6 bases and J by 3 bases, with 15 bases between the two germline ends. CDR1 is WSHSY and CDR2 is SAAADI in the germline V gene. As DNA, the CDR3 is TGCGCCAGCAGGGCCCTAGAAGGTAGCTACGAGCAGTACTTC. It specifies CASRALEGSYEQYF.

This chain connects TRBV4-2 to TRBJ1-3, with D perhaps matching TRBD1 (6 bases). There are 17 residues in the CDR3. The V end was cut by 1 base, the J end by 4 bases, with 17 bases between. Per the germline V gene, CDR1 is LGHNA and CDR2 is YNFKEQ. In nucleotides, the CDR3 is TGTGCCAGCAGCCAAGCGCAATCGGACAGCGGCGGAAACACCATATATTTT. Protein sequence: CASSQAQSDSGGNTIYF.

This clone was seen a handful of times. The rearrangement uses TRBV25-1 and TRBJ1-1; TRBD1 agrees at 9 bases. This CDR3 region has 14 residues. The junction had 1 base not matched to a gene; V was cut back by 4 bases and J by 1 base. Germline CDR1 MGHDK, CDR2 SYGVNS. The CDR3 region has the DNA TGTGCCAGCAGTGGACAGGGGGGGAACACTGAAGCTTTCTTT. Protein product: CASSGQGGNTEAFF.

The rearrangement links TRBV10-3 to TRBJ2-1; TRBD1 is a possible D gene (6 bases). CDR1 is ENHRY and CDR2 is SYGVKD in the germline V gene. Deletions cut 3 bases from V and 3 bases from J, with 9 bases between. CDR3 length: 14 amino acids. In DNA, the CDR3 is TGTGCCATCAGTGAATCGGACAGCTACAATGAGCAGTTCTTC. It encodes CAISESDSYNEQFF.

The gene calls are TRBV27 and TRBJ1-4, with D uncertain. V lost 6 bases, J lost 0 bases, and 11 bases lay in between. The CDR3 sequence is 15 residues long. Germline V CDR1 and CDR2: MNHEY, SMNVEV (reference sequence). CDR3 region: CASRTTGSTNEKLFF. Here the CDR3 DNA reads TGTGCCAGCAGAACGACGGGATCAACTAATGAAAAACTGTTTTTT.

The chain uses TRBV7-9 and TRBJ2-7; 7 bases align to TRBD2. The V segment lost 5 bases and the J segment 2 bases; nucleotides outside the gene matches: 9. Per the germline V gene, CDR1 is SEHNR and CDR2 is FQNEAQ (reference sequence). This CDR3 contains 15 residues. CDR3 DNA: TGTGCCAGCAGCGTAAAGACTAGCCGAACCTACGAGCAGTACTTC. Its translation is CASSVKTSRTYEQYF.